This T cell receptor (beta chain) comes out of a study of sequential checkpoint blockade in melanoma. At the level of the study: Arm A got nivolumab then ipilimumab; arm B the reverse, 1:1. Both treatment sequences were followed by maintenance nivolumab.

Sequencing was performed with immunoSEQ multiplex PCR; in TCRdb, only in-frame clones are kept and a portion is missing. Counted here are about 19,000 clones, approximately 73% occurring once; the ten biggest clones make up 20%. Looked up from germline, CDR1 is KGHSH and CDR2 is LQKENI. The V gene end was trimmed by 6 bases and the J gene end by 3 bases; junction bases not matched to a gene: 10. This CDR3 is 15 amino acids long. The treatment: randomized to nivolumab then ipilimumab (arm A) or the reverse (arm B). Patients had received no earlier DNA-damaging chemotherapy. Sorted cells were live CD3+CD8+, lacking CD19 and CD56, from PBMCs.

This specimen consisted of CD8+ T cells sorted from blood (inferred from file names), obtained from a patient given nivolumab and ipilimumab in sequence. V and J are TRBV18 and TRBJ1-1; TRBD1 agrees at 7 bases. The origin of this receptor is a human donor with melanoma. The CDR3 DNA sequence: TGTGCCAGCTCGCAATACAGGGGCAGGGACACTGAAGCTTTCTTT. This translates into CASSQYRGRDTEAFF.